One sample yielded the 12 T cell receptor beta chains listed below, sequenced in a study of neurological immune-mediated disorders. TCRdb reanalysed the 5' RACE reads using MiXCR and keeps one entry per CDR3 protein. The table records 36,000 or so distinct CDR3 sequences, around 10% of them present only once. Input material: PBMCs. These receptors all stem from a woman aged 25-40 years with HTLV-1-associated myelopathy (HAM/TSP).

Ten or more counts support this clonotype. The chain joins TRBV5-1 to TRBJ2-2; D possibly corresponds to TRBD1 (7 bases). The CDR3 length is 15 residues. The germline V gene has CDR1 SGHRS and CDR2 YFSETQ. The germline V and J ends were trimmed by 5 bases and 4 bases, with 15 bases remaining between them. The CDR3: CASSRQGGPTGELFF. DNA for the CDR3: TGCGCCAGCAGTCGACAGGGAGGTCCCACCGGGGAGCTGTTTTTT.

V usage is TRBV18 and J usage is TRBJ2-7, with 8 bases that match TRBD1. From germline, CDR1 is KGHSH and CDR2 LQKENI. The CDR3 runs 15 residues. V dropped 2 bases and J dropped 0; count of bases not matched to a gene: 3. The CDR3 DNA sequence: TGTGCCAGCTCACCAAAGACAGGGGCCTCCTACGAGCAGTACTTC. It codes for CASSPKTGASYEQYF.

This clonotype has at least ten counts. This chain's CDR3 is CASSLGPVFREAISAGELFF. The CDR3 DNA reads TGTGCCAGCAGCTTAGGGCCCGTATTTCGGGAGGCAATATCGGCCGGGGAGCTGTTTTTT. This rearrangement joins TRBV7-7 to TRBJ2-2, with TRBD2 matching 7 bases. The germline V gene has CDR1 SSHAT and CDR2 FNYEAQ (reference sequence). The CDR3 is made up of 20 amino acids. J lost 6 bases, V lost 1 base, and 20 bases had no gene match.

In this sample, this clonotype turned up many times. The chain recombines TRBV5-1 with TRBJ2-1, with 11 bases fitting TRBD2. Germline V gives CDR1 SGHRS, CDR2 YFSETQ. The V and J ends lost 4 bases and 5 bases, in that order; junction bases with no gene match: 5. The CDR3 extends over 15 amino acids. Here the CDR3 reads CASSQTSGDNNEQFF. DNA for the CDR3: TGCGCCAGCAGCCAGACTAGCGGGGATAACAATGAGCAGTTCTTC.

There are many counts of this clonotype. The V and J genes are TRBV3-1 and TRBJ2-7; 9 positions agree with TRBD1. The J segment lost 2 bases and the V segment lost 6 bases, leaving 8 bases of the junction unmatched. The CDR3 loop spans 15 amino acids. Germline CDR1 and CDR2: LGHDT and YNNKEL (reference sequence). CDR3 sequence reads: CASSQLTGGPYEQYF. CDR3 nucleotide sequence: TGTGCCAGCAGTCAACTGACAGGGGGACCCTACGAGCAGTACTTC.

There are many counts of this clonotype. The chain combines TRBV18 with TRBJ2-7; tentative D call: TRBD2 (6 bases). Trimming took 3 bases from V and 3 from J, leaving 6 bases between them. This CDR3 contains 12 residues. The germline gives CDR1 KGHSH, CDR2 LQKENI. The CDR3 bases are TGTGCCAGCTCACCGGAGGGCTACGAGCAGTACTTC. Its protein is CASSPEGYEQYF.

This clonotype appeared many times. The J gene is TRBJ1-1, the V gene TRBV7-8; possible D gene TRBD1, 5 bases. The CDR3 extends over 14 amino acids. Trimming took 5 bases from V and 10 from J, leaving 20 bases between them. Germline values: CDR1 SGHVS, CDR2 FQNEAQ. CDR3 bases: TGTGCCAGCAGCCCGAGGGGATCTCAGGGTCTAGCTTTCTTT. This translates into CASSPRGSQGLAFF.

This clonotype was recorded at least ten times. The genes are TRBV5-1 and TRBJ1-1; D gene uncertain. V lost 0 bases to trimming and J lost 1 base, with 7 bases between them. CDR3 length: 14 residues. CDR1 is SGHRS and CDR2 is YFSETQ in the germline V gene. CDR3 sequence reads: CASSLVARNTEAFF. The CDR3 bases are TGCGCCAGCAGCTTGGTTGCCCGGAACACTGAAGCTTTCTTT. The complete variable domain, with remaining parts taken from reference TRBV5-1 and TRBJ1-1, reads KAGVTQTPRYLIKTRGQQVTLSCSPISGHRSVSWYQQTPGQGLQFLFEYFSETQRNKGNFPGRFSGRQFSNSRSEMNVSTLELGDSALYLCASSLVARNTEAFFGQGTRLTVV.

In its sample, this clonotype was seen many times. The V call is TRBV7-9, the J call TRBJ2-1; D is uncertain. This CDR3 region has 15 residues. Germline loops: CDR1 SEHNR, CDR2 FQNEAQ (reference sequence). V lost 4 bases to trimming and J lost 0 bases, with 10 bases between them. The CDR3 DNA follows: TGTGCCAGCAGCTCGCCGGCAGGCTCCTACAATGAGCAGTTCTTC. The encoded protein is CASSSPAGSYNEQFF.

This clonotype has at least ten counts. The chain joins TRBV5-1 to TRBJ2-1; the match to TRBD2 covers 7 bases. With 7 bases clipped from V and 0 bases from J, the junction kept 7 bases outside the gene matches. Germline CDR1 reads SGHRS; CDR2 reads YFSETQ. CDR3 length equals 15 residues. CDR3 bases: TGCGCCAGCGGATACGGGGGGAGCTCCTACAATGAGCAGTTCTTC. Its protein is CASGYGGSSYNEQFF.

This clonotype has ten or more counts. The rearrangement joins TRBV20-1 to TRBJ2-1; 10 nucleotides align to TRBD2. The CDR3 is made up of 16 amino acids. Per the germline V gene, CDR1 is DFQATT and CDR2 is SNEGSKA (reference sequence). Trimming removed 1 base from V and 6 bases from J; junction bases left unmatched: 9. CDR3 bases: TGCAGTGCTAGAGGCAGCGGGGGGGCCTGGGGCAATGAGCAGTTCTTC. It encodes CSARGSGGAWGNEQFF.

This clonotype has at least ten counts. The chain is built from TRBV5-6 and TRBJ2-3, with D possibly TRBD2 on 5 matching bases. The ends were cut back, 1 base at V and 1 base at J, with 19 bases in the middle. This CDR3 is built from 18 residues. Per the germline V gene, CDR1 is SGHDT and CDR2 is YYEEEE. The CDR3 DNA follows: TGTGCCAGCAGCTTGTTCTCGGTAGGGCAGAGGGGCACAGATACGCAGTATTTT. Translated: CASSLFSVGQRGTDTQYF.